This entry features one T cell receptor beta chain sequence. The antigen remains undetermined. This record belongs to a study of T cell responses to AZD1222 COVID-19 vaccine. CDR3 length: 14 residues. After removal of 4 bases from V and 5 bases from J, the junction contained 4 bases not matched to a gene. CDR1 and CDR2 (germline): SGHNT, YYREEE (reference sequence). Overall study results and limits: Recipients of two AZD1222 doses showed rising Spike-specific TCR breadth and depth.

The table came from immunoSEQ multiplex PCR; TCRdb's copy has only in-frame clones and leaves some out. The top ten hold around 1% of the sample, which has roughly 150,000 clones, just over 90% seen once. The clonotype was recovered from an adult who received the AZD1222 COVID-19 vaccine. V gene TRBV5-4 combines with J gene TRBJ2-2; 8 bases line up with TRBD1. The material was peripheral blood, obtained 28 days after the second AZD1222 dose. The CDR3 DNA sequence: TGTGCCAGCAGCCCCGGACAGGGTACCGGGGAGCTGTTTTTT. Its translation: CASSPGQGTGELFF.